This T cell receptor (beta chain) is drawn from a study of molecular identifiers for immune sequencing clone quantification. Study as a whole: Replicates split RNA from approximately 22,000 or 94,000 naive CD8 cells five ways, and the researchers sequenced four portions.

Whole-study results and caveats: One cell's worth of spiked Jurkat TCR RNA was reportedly detectable among about a million naive cells. Over 99% of CMV-specific effector molecules, but under 1% of naive ones, were in clones above 20 copies.

The CDR3 is 15 residues long. V dropped 3 bases and J dropped 0; count of bases not matched to a gene: 7. From germline, CDR1 is SQVTM and CDR2 ANQGSEA. Using its own MiXCR run on the PCR reads, TCRdb lists one record per CDR3 protein. Found here are tens of thousands of distinct CDR3 sequences, 15% to 20% of them singletons; the top ten hold 0.99%. This clonotype was counted many times. Its target is not known. Sorting isolated naive CD8 T cells as CD8+CD4-CCR7+CD45RA+ events. The specimen sequenced was naive CD8+ T cells from blood, with Jurkat cell RNA spiked in. Subset given: FACS-sorted CD8+CD4-CCR7+CD45RA+ naive T cells. The chain recombines TRBV29-1 with TRBJ2-7, with 8 positions matching TRBD1. This sequence originates from a human donor in good health. Some libraries in this study had Jurkat cell RNA spiked in. The CDR3 loop reads CSVEGWGTGSYEQYF. In nucleotides, the CDR3 is TGCAGCGTTGAGGGTTGGGGGACAGGCTCCTACGAGCAGTACTTC.